The 8 T cell receptor beta chains listed next were all sequenced from one sample in a study of blood T cell repertoires in COVID-19. The protocol was immunoSEQ multiplex PCR, while the TCRdb copy is restricted to in-frame clones and leaves out a portion. The profile shows about 69,000 clones, around three quarters of them singletons. The sequenced sample was peripheral blood. The receptors were sampled from a man in his sixties with acute or convalescent COVID-19.

This clone was detected only once. The gene calls are TRBV24-1 and TRBJ2-4; 8 bases match TRBD1. The trim removed 2 bases at V and 9 bases at J, leaving 8 bases unmatched. The germline gives CDR1 KGHDR, CDR2 SFDVKD. The CDR3 totals 15 residues. CDR3 coding DNA: TGTGCCACCAGTGATTCTGGACAGGGTGAGGTCATTCAGTACTTC. It is translated as CATSDSGQGEVIQYF.

The rearrangement joins TRBV6-1 to TRBJ2-7; 7 bases match TRBD2. CDR1 and CDR2 (germline): MNHNS, SASEGT. The CDR3 is 15 residues long. The V segment lost 1 base and the J segment 4 bases; nucleotides outside the gene matches: 7. The CDR3 protein is CASSEGGGRSYEQYF. DNA for the CDR3: TGTGCCAGCAGTGAAGGGGGGGGTAGAAGTTACGAGCAGTACTTC.

J is TRBJ2-7 and V is TRBV30; no reliable D call. The CDR3 sequence is 15 residues long. V lost 3 bases and J 3 bases, leaving 18 bases between the germline ends. From germline, CDR1 is GTSNPN and CDR2 SVGIG (reference sequence). CDR3 DNA: TGTGCCTGGAGGGTACGAGGCCCCCTACTCTACGAGCAGTACTTC. The encoded protein is CAWRVRGPLLYEQYF.

V usage is TRBV7-2 and J usage is TRBJ2-7, with 9 bases that match TRBD1. The CDR3 has 15 amino acids. Trimming removed 5 bases from V and 4 bases from J; junction bases left unmatched: 9. In germline, CDR1 is SGHTA, CDR2 FQGNSA. CDR3 loop: CASSPSGQGLYEQYF. In DNA, the CDR3 is TGTGCCAGCAGCCCCTCGGGACAGGGCTTATACGAGCAGTACTTC.

The chain uses TRBV19 and TRBJ1-5; 11 bases agree with TRBD1. V was clipped by 6 bases and J by 0 bases; unmatched bases: 16. There are 20 residues in the CDR3. Germline V gives CDR1 LNHDA, CDR2 SQIVND (reference sequence). The CDR3 DNA is TGTGCCAGTAGCACCCCGGCGGACAGGGGGCGAGGGAATAGCAATCAGCCCCAGCATTTT. Its protein product is CASSTPADRGRGNSNQPQHF.

The chain joins TRBV11-2 to TRBJ2-2; D perhaps matches TRBD2 (6 bases). Germline V gene sequence: CDR1 SGHAT, CDR2 FQNNGV. V lost 3 bases, J lost 4 bases, and 12 bases lay in between. This CDR3 is built from 15 residues. In nucleotides, the CDR3 is TGTGCCAGCAGCTTCGAGGGGAGGACCACCGGGGAGCTGTTTTTT. Translating it yields CASSFEGRTTGELFF.

V is TRBV9 and J is TRBJ2-3; TRBD2 agrees at 12 bases. CDR3 size: 19 residues. V lost 0 bases and J lost 0; bases outside the gene matches: 8. Germline CDR1 SGDLS, CDR2 YYNGEE. CDR3 sequence: CASSVAAGLAGASTDTQYF. The CDR3 nucleotides are TGTGCCAGCAGCGTAGCCGCGGGACTAGCGGGCGCTAGCACAGATACGCAGTATTTT.

Only one count was recorded for this clone. This chain links TRBV19 with TRBJ1-1; a weak D match, TRBD1 (6 bases). Trimming shortened V by 6 bases and J by 0 bases, and 14 bases separated the two germline ends. The CDR3 extends over 15 amino acids. Germline V gene sequence: CDR1 LNHDA, CDR2 SQIVND (reference sequence). The CDR3: CASRTRGTMNTEAFF. In DNA form, the CDR3 reads TGTGCCAGTAGAACCAGGGGTACCATGAACACTGAAGCTTTCTTT.